Each of the 32 T cell receptor beta chains below was sequenced from the same sample in a study of regulatory T cells in long-lasting Graves disease. This sample's time point: persistent/refractory GD, antithyroid drugs over 5 years with positive TRAb. Making the TCR library involved RNA that had been extracted from PBMCs. The authors built TCR beta libraries using iRepertoire HTBI primers and Arm-PCR of CDR3 regions. Via MiXCR, TCRdb re-called the multiplex PCR reads, giving one row per CDR3 protein. The data hold over 350,000 distinct CDR3 sequences, with under 25% observed a single time. Material: peripheral blood mononuclear cells (PBMCs), obtained when the disease was refractory, from a patient treated with antithyroid drugs. Source of these receptors: a female donor with Graves disease.

This clonotype appeared many times. This chain links TRBV28 with TRBJ2-7; D may be TRBD1 (6 bases). Trimming removed 3 bases from V and 7 bases from J, with 19 bases in between. Germline V gene lookup returns CDR1 MDHEN and CDR2 SYDVKM. The CDR3 is 15 residues long. CDR3 sequence reads: CASSFDRTPAGEQYF. CDR3 nucleotide sequence: TGTGCCAGCAGTTTCGACAGGACTCCGGCCGGGGAGCAGTACTTC.

The table lists this clonotype with many counts. V usage is TRBV15 and J usage is TRBJ2-7; tentative D call: TRBD2 (6 bases). The germline V gene encodes CDR1 LNHNV and CDR2 YYDKDF (reference sequence). The ends were cut back, 0 bases at V and 2 bases at J, with 11 bases in the middle. The CDR3 spans 15 residues. As DNA, the CDR3 is TGTGCCACCAGCAGAGAGTCTAGCGCTACCTACGAGCAGTACTTC. Translation: CATSRESSATYEQYF.

V is TRBV20-1 and J is TRBJ2-5, with 13 positions matching TRBD2. Germline values: CDR1 DFQATT, CDR2 SNEGSKA (reference sequence). V lost 3 bases, J lost 5 bases, and 0 bases stayed unmatched. This CDR3 contains 13 residues. CDR3 coding DNA: TGCAGTGCTAGGGGACTAGCGGGGGAGACCCAGTACTTC. It translates to CSARGLAGETQYF.

This clonotype was counted a few times. This chain connects TRBV30 to TRBJ1-1; D gene ambiguous. The CDR3 consists of 14 residues. The V and J ends lost 2 bases and 0 bases respectively, with 10 bases between them. Germline lookup yields CDR1 GTSNPN and CDR2 SVGIG (reference sequence). DNA of the CDR3: TGTGCCTGGAGTTCATTGTCCATGAACACTGAAGCTTTCTTT. Its translation is CAWSSLSMNTEAFF.

This clonotype occurred many times. This chain uses TRBV6-2 or TRBV6-3 with TRBJ1-1; 7 bases fit TRBD1. The CDR3 consists of 13 residues. J lost 7 bases, V lost 5 bases, and 7 bases had no gene match. The germline gives CDR1 MNHEY, CDR2 SVGEGT. The CDR3 nucleotides read TGTGCCAGCAGTCCCCAGGGGGGCCATGAAGCTTTCTTT. Protein sequence: CASSPQGGHEAFF.

The V gene is TRBV28, the J gene TRBJ2-2; D may be TRBD2 (5 bases). The V end lost 3 bases, the J end lost 4 bases, and 15 bases lay between the germline ends. This CDR3 contains 16 residues. CDR1 MDHEN and CDR2 SYDVKM come from the germline V gene. The chain's CDR3 is CASSFASAGATGELFF. The CDR3 bases are TGTGCCAGCAGTTTCGCTTCGGCGGGTGCCACCGGGGAGCTGTTTTTT.

A few counts support this clonotype. The chain recombines TRBV7-6 with TRBJ2-1, with D possibly matching TRBD1 (5 bases). The germline V gene encodes CDR1 SGHVS and CDR2 FNYEAQ. The CDR3 loop spans 13 amino acids. V was cut by 5 bases and J by 10 bases, with 15 bases left in between. The CDR3 DNA sequence: TGTGCCAGCAGCGCAAGTGGGGCCCGCGAGCAGTTCTTC. This sequence encodes CASSASGAREQFF.

This clonotype came up many times. For the CDR3, the DNA is TGTGCCAGCAGTCCTCGGGACCGTCCGGAGGGCTACACCTTC. It encodes CASSPRDRPEGYTF. The rearrangement joins TRBV6-1 to TRBJ1-2; TRBD1 is a possible D gene (5 bases). The CDR3 totals 14 residues. The V gene's germline CDR1 is MNHNS and CDR2 SASEGT. V lost 5 bases and J lost 8, with 18 bases in between.

This clonotype was seen more than once but under ten times. The chain couples TRBV27 to TRBJ2-7, with 13 positions matching TRBD2. V trimming: 0 bases; J trimming: 9 bases; junction bases outside the gene matches: 2. Germline loops: CDR1 MNHEY, CDR2 SMNVEV (reference sequence). The CDR3 consists of 14 residues. The CDR3 DNA is TGTGCCAGCAGTTTATCAACTAGCGGGAGGGTGCAGTACTTC. Its translation: CASSLSTSGRVQYF.

Points on this clonotype: A much bigger clone sits one base away, suggesting this may be a read error. The chain uses TRBV28 and TRBJ2-4; D is possibly TRBD1 or TRBD2 (5 bases each). CDR1 MDHEN and CDR2 SYDVKM come from the germline V gene. This CDR3 has 13 amino acids. The CDR3 spells CASCDGARNIQYF. Written as DNA, the CDR3 is TGTGCCAGCTGTGACGGGGCCAGAAACATTCAGTACTTC. The full variable domain, its missing parts supplied by reference TRBV28 and TRBJ2-4, is DVKVTQSSRYLVKRTGEKVFLECVQDMDHENMFWYRQDPGLGLRLIYFSYDVKMKEKGDIPEGYSVSREKKERFSLILESASTNQTSMYLCASCDGARNIQYFGAGTRLSVL.

The table lists this clonotype with a few counts. The chain carries TRBV20-1 and TRBJ2-1; D ambiguous. V lost 6 bases and J lost 5, with 8 bases in between. The germline gives CDR1 DFQATT, CDR2 SNEGSKA (reference sequence). The length of the CDR3 is 11 residues. The CDR3 sequence: CSAIEHNEQFF. For the CDR3, the DNA is TGCAGTGCAATAGAACACAATGAGCAGTTCTTC.

This clonotype was observed once. V is TRBV18 and J is TRBJ2-7, with a possible D match to TRBD2 (6 bases). CDR3 length equals 15 residues. Per germline, CDR1 KGHSH and CDR2 LQKENI. Deletions cut 0 bases from V and 0 bases from J, with 9 bases between. The CDR3 DNA reads as TGTGCCAGCTCACCACCGCGGGGAAACTCCTACGAGCAGTACTTC. Amino acids: CASSPPRGNSYEQYF.

This clonotype was observed at least ten times. The J gene is TRBJ1-2, the V gene TRBV12-3 or TRBV12-4, with D perhaps TRBD1 (5 bases). The CDR3 is 12 amino acids. V was cut by 2 bases and J by 8 bases, with 9 bases left in between. CDR3 bases: TGTGCCAGCAGTTTAAGTAGGGGCGGCTACACCTTC. It is translated as CASSLSRGGYTF.

The chain employs TRBV18 and TRBJ2-5; D may match TRBD1 or TRBD2 (5 bases each). The CDR3 runs to 15 residues. The germline CDR1 and CDR2 sequences are KGHSH and LQKENI. V was cut by 6 bases and J by 2 bases, with 16 bases left in between. The CDR3: CASSPPGRIQETQYF. In DNA, the CDR3 is TGTGCCAGCTCCCCGCCGGGACGGATACAAGAGACCCAGTACTTC.

This clonotype turned up a few times. A much larger clone differs from this one at a single base, so this may be a read error. J is TRBJ1-1 and V is TRBV28; D remains unclear. Per the germline V gene, CDR1 is MDHEN and CDR2 is SYDVKM. With 5 bases removed from V and 0 bases from J, the gap between germline ends came to 16 bases. This CDR3 has 16 amino acids. CDR3 loop: CASSPRAKLMNTEAFF. The CDR3 nucleotides read TGTGCCAGCAGTCCTAGGGCGAAATTGATGAACACTGAAGCTTTCTTT.

This clonotype was picked up a small number of times. The chain combines TRBV29-1 with TRBJ1-1; D gene unclear. CDR1 and CDR2 from the germline V gene are SQVTM and ANQGSEA. The CDR3 is 13 amino acids. V lost 0 bases, J lost 4 bases, and 9 bases lay in between. The CDR3 DNA is TGCAGCGTTGAAGAATTAGGGTTCACTGAAGCTTTCTTT. Translation: CSVEELGFTEAFF.

This chain links TRBV6-1 with TRBJ2-7; D not certain. CDR3 length: 11 residues. The ends were cut back, 6 bases at V and 7 bases at J, with 10 bases in the middle. Per the germline V gene, CDR1 is MNHNS and CDR2 is SASEGT. CDR3 DNA sequence: TGTGCCAGCAGGGGAATGGGGGAGCAGTACTTC. This translates into CASRGMGEQYF.

V gene TRBV20-1 combines with J gene TRBJ1-1, with D possibly being TRBD1 (6 bases). Trimming shortened V by 6 bases and J by 2 bases, and 13 bases separated the two germline ends. This CDR3 is 13 amino acids long. From germline, CDR1 is DFQATT and CDR2 SNEGSKA (reference sequence). CDR3 protein: CSAGTPLNTEAFF. CDR3 sequence (DNA): TGCAGTGCCGGGACACCTCTTAACACTGAAGCTTTCTTT.

This clonotype has at least ten counts. This sequence joins TRBV7-9 and TRBJ1-2; no clear D. Between the trimmed V and J ends, which lost 4 bases and 4 bases, there was a span of 10 bases. Germline CDR1 and CDR2: SEHNR and FQNEAQ (reference sequence). The CDR3 has 13 residues. CDR3 nucleotide sequence: TGTGCCAGCAGCTCCCCCGTCTTCTATGGCTACACCTTC. Protein sequence: CASSSPVFYGYTF.

This clonotype appeared a few times. The rearrangement joins TRBV7-9 to TRBJ2-7; the match to TRBD2 covers 7 bases. The CDR3 runs to 17 residues. The V gene's germline CDR1 is SEHNR and CDR2 FQNEAQ (reference sequence). Losses at the gene ends were 1 base for V and 0 bases for J; bases not matched to a gene: 9. The CDR3 bases are TGTGCCAGCAGCTTAGGGGACGGGAGGCGACTCTCCTACGAGCAGTACTTC. This sequence encodes CASSLGDGRRLSYEQYF.

Many counts were recorded for this clonotype. The chain carries TRBV7-2 and TRBJ2-4; 12 nucleotides line up with TRBD2. The J segment lost 0 bases and the V segment lost 5 bases, leaving 11 bases of the junction unmatched. The CDR3 is made up of 19 amino acids. CDR1 is SGHTA, CDR2 FQGNSA, per germline. The CDR3: CASSTERTSGTLAKNIQYF. The CDR3 DNA reads as TGTGCCAGCAGCACTGAACGGACTAGCGGGACCTTAGCCAAAAACATTCAGTACTTC. The whole variable domain, filled in from reference TRBV7-2 and TRBJ2-4, reads GAGVSQSPSNKVTEKGKDVELRCDPISGHTALYWYRQSLGQGLEFLIYFQGNSAPDKSGLPSDRFSAERTGGSVSTLTIQRTQQEDSAVYLCASSTERTSGTLAKNIQYFGAGTRLSVL.

Ten or more counts support this clonotype. The gene calls are TRBV28 and TRBJ2-5, with 9 bases aligning to TRBD2. CDR3 length: 16 amino acids. Germline-derived CDR1 and CDR2 are MDHEN and SYDVKM. V shed 4 bases and J 0 bases; nucleotides not matched to a gene: 6. The CDR3: CASSSLTSGDQETQYF. CDR3 DNA: TGTGCCAGCAGTTCCCTGACTAGCGGAGACCAAGAGACCCAGTACTTC.

V usage is TRBV19 and J usage is TRBJ1-5; TRBD1 aligns across 8 bases. CDR1 is LNHDA and CDR2 is SQIVND in the germline V gene (reference sequence). J lost 4 bases, V lost 5 bases, and 4 bases had no gene match. CDR3 length: 14 residues. This chain's CDR3 is CASSPGQANQPQHF. The CDR3 nucleotides are TGTGCCAGTAGTCCGGGACAGGCGAATCAGCCCCAGCATTTT.

The rearrangement uses TRBV27 and TRBJ1-2; a weak D match, TRBD1 (5 bases). Germline CDR1 is MNHEY and CDR2 is SMNVEV (reference sequence). This CDR3 is 17 amino acids long. V lost 5 bases and J 8 bases, leaving 27 bases between the germline ends. The CDR3 reads CASSISPGTEYTGGYTF. In DNA form, the CDR3 reads TGTGCCAGCAGTATCTCACCCGGGACCGAATATACGGGCGGCTACACCTTC.

This clonotype has more than one count but fewer than ten. V gene TRBV18 combines with J gene TRBJ1-4; D is unclear. Trimming stripped 3 bases from V and 3 bases from J, with 5 bases between. This CDR3 spans 13 amino acids. Germline CDR1 and CDR2: KGHSH and LQKENI. The CDR3 is CASSPRANEKLFF. The CDR3 DNA sequence: TGTGCCAGCTCACCTCGGGCTAATGAAAAACTGTTTTTT.

This clonotype was found many times. The V call is TRBV20-1, the J call TRBJ2-5, with no clear D. Trimming stripped 5 bases from V and 0 bases from J, with 7 bases between. This CDR3 contains 12 residues. Germline loops: CDR1 DFQATT, CDR2 SNEGSKA (reference sequence). The CDR3, as DNA: TGCAGTGCTCGGGTGAACCAAGAGACCCAGTACTTC. This encodes CSARVNQETQYF.

This clonotype was detected many times. The V call is TRBV12-3 or TRBV12-4, the J call TRBJ1-5; 9 bases align to TRBD1. The CDR3 length is 16 residues. The V segment lost 3 bases and the J segment 5 bases; nucleotides outside the gene matches: 8. CDR3 protein: CASSLGNRGRDQPQHF. The CDR3 nucleotides are TGTGCCAGCAGTTTGGGGAACAGGGGGCGCGATCAGCCCCAGCATTTT.

The sample holds many counts of this clonotype. The chain is built from TRBV11-2 and TRBJ2-2, with no clear D. The germline V gene encodes CDR1 SGHAT and CDR2 FQNNGV. CDR3 length equals 11 residues. The V gene lost 5 bases and the J gene lost 12 bases, with 10 bases spanning the gap. The CDR3 DNA reads TGTGCCAGCAGCCCCTTTGGGCAGCTGTTTTTT. Translation: CASSPFGQLFF.

This clonotype came up a few times. The chain carries TRBV7-8 and TRBJ1-2, with TRBD1 as a possible D gene (5 bases). Looked up from germline, CDR1 is SGHVS and CDR2 is FQNEAQ. The CDR3 sequence is 14 residues long. With 5 bases removed from V and 2 bases from J, the gap between germline ends came to 12 bases. The CDR3 DNA reads as TGTGCCAGCAGCCGAGGGGCAGGGAACTATGGCTACACCTTC. It translates to CASSRGAGNYGYTF.

The V gene is TRBV7-2, the J gene TRBJ1-1; D is possibly TRBD1 (5 bases). With 4 bases removed from V and 4 bases from J, the gap between germline ends came to 13 bases. Looked up from germline, CDR1 is SGHTA and CDR2 is FQGNSA. The CDR3 extends over 14 amino acids. The CDR3 nucleotides are TGTGCCAGCAGCTCCTATGCTGGGGGCACTGAAGCTTTCTTT. This encodes CASSSYAGGTEAFF. The entire variable domain, with the rest obtained from reference TRBV7-2 and TRBJ1-1, is as follows: GAGVSQSPSNKVTEKGKDVELRCDPISGHTALYWYRQSLGQGLEFLIYFQGNSAPDKSGLPSDRFSAERTGGSVSTLTIQRTQQEDSAVYLCASSSYAGGTEAFFGQGTRLTVV.

This clonotype occurred a few times. V is TRBV7-2 and J is TRBJ1-6; D may be TRBD1 (6 bases). The CDR3 is 16 amino acids. Trimming cost V 0 bases and J 7 bases, with 13 bases left between them. Germline V gene sequence: CDR1 SGHTA, CDR2 FQGNSA. The CDR3 bases are TGTGCCAGCAGCTTAGCGGGGGCTAGTGTGAATTCACCCCTCCACTTT. Translating it yields CASSLAGASVNSPLHF. Full variable domain (missing parts from reference TRBV7-2 and TRBJ1-6): GAGVSQSPSNKVTEKGKDVELRCDPISGHTALYWYRQSLGQGLEFLIYFQGNSAPDKSGLPSDRFSAERTGGSVSTLTIQRTQQEDSAVYLCASSLAGASVNSPLHFGNGTRLTVT.

This clonotype appeared a few times. The chain is built from TRBV5-1 and TRBJ2-1, with TRBD2 matching over 11 bases. Germline V lookup: CDR1 SGHRS, CDR2 YFSETQ. This CDR3 is built from 15 residues. With V trimmed by 1 base and J by 9 bases, 6 bases remained unmatched. The CDR3 region is CASSLLLAGDGEQFF. The DNA of the CDR3 is TGCGCCAGCAGCTTGTTACTAGCGGGAGATGGTGAGCAGTTCTTC.